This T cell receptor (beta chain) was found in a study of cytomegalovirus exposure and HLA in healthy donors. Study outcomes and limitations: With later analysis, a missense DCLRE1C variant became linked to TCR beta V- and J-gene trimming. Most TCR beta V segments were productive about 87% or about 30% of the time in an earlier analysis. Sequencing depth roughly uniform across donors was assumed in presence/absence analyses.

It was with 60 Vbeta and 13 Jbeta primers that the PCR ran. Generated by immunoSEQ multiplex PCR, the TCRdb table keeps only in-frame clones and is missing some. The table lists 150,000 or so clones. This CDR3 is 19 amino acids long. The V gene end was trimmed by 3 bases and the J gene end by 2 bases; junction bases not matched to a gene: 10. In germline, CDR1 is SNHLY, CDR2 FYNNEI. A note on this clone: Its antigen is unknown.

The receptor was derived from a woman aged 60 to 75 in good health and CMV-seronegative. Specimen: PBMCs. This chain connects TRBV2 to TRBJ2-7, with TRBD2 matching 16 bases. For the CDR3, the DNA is TGTGCCAGCAGTGAGGCGGGGGGACTAGCGGGAGGGACCGCCTACGAGCAGTACTTC. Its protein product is CASSEAGGLAGGTAYEQYF.